In this sample, the clone carrying this T cell receptor (beta chain) turned up a few times. Its antigen is as yet unknown. The sample comes from a study of blood T cells in healthy people across ages. The study's findings and limits: Possibly confounding the expanded clonotype changes was the fact that donor CMV status was unknown.

This CDR3 is built from 12 residues. V was pared by 3 bases and J by 5 bases, with 7 bases between. Looked up from germline, CDR1 is LNHNV and CDR2 is YYDKDF (reference sequence). The second PCR ran roughly 6 to 11 cycles with a sample-barcoded 5' primer and J-beta primers. Every sample produced at least 2.5 million CDR3-containing paired-end reads. TCRdb re-called the 5' RACE reads through MiXCR, storing one row per CDR3 protein. The sample records 1.8 million or so distinct CDR3 sequences, about 39% being singletons. The sample taken for sequencing was blood. The chain uses TRBV15 and TRBJ2-5; the D gene could be TRBD1 or TRBD2 (5 bases each). This TCR derives from a human donor in good health. CDR3 protein: CATSSEGETQYF. CDR3 in DNA: TGTGCCACCAGCAGCGAGGGGGAGACCCAGTACTTC.